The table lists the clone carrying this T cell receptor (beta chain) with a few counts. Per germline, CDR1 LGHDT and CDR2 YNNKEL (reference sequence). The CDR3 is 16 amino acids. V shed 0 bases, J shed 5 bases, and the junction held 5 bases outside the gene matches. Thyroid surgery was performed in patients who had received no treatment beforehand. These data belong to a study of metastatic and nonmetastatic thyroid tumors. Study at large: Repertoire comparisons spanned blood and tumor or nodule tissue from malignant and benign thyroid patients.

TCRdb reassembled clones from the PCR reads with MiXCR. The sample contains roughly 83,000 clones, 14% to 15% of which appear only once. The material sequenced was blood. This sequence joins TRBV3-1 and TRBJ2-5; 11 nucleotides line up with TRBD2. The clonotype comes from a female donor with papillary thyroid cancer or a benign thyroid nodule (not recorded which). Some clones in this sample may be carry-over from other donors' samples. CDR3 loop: CASSQDRLAGFETQYF. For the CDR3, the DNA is TGTGCCAGCAGCCAAGATCGACTAGCGGGGTTTGAGACCCAGTACTTC.